What follows are 18 T cell receptor beta chains derived from one specimen sequenced in a study of T cell responses to AZD1222 COVID-19 vaccine. The table came from immunoSEQ multiplex PCR; TCRdb's copy has only in-frame clones and leaves some out. The table records some 150,000 clones, roughly 89% of them present only once. The sequences come from peripheral blood, collected 28 days after the second AZD1222 dose. Every receptor here comes from an adult who received the AZD1222 COVID-19 vaccine.

The gene calls are TRBV15 and TRBJ1-5; TRBD1 agrees at 10 bases. There are 15 residues in the CDR3. The V and J ends lost 6 bases and 6 bases, in that order; junction bases with no gene match: 8. Looked up from germline, CDR1 is LNHNV and CDR2 is YYDKDF (reference sequence). This CDR3 is CATSPDRGRFQPQHF. CDR3 nucleotide sequence: TGTGCCACCAGTCCCGACAGGGGGCGCTTTCAGCCCCAGCATTTT.

The chain combines TRBV28 with TRBJ1-1; 7 positions match TRBD1. V lost 6 bases, J lost 7 bases, and 8 bases stayed unmatched. The CDR3 consists of 13 residues. Looked up from germline, CDR1 is MDHEN and CDR2 is SYDVKM. CDR3 residues: CASRGTGEFEAFF. CDR3 DNA: TGTGCCAGCAGGGGTACAGGGGAATTTGAAGCTTTCTTT.

The chain is built from TRBV7-8 and TRBJ2-1; TRBD2 aligns across 13 bases. V lost 1 base and J lost 4; bases outside the gene matches: 1. The CDR3 extends over 16 amino acids. Germline V gives CDR1 SGHVS, CDR2 FQNEAQ. The CDR3 loop is CASSLGLAGGYNEQFF. Written as DNA, the CDR3 is TGTGCCAGCAGCTTAGGACTAGCGGGAGGTTACAATGAGCAGTTCTTC.

This clone was seen only a few times. V and J are TRBV7-2 and TRBJ1-5; 7 nucleotides agree with TRBD1. The V and J ends lost 5 bases and 7 bases, in that order; junction bases with no gene match: 8. Germline assignment: CDR1 SGHTA and CDR2 FQGNSA. The CDR3 has 14 residues. This chain's CDR3 is CASSQGRGQQPQHF. The CDR3 DNA reads as TGTGCCAGCAGCCAAGGGAGGGGGCAGCAGCCCCAGCATTTT.

This clone was picked up a small number of times. CDR3: CASSTDGGRGEKLFF. The CDR3, as DNA: TGTGCCAGCAGTACGGACGGTGGACGGGGTGAAAAACTGTTTTTT. The V call is TRBV28, the J call TRBJ1-4; the D is unclear. The CDR3 consists of 15 residues. Trimming shortened V by 5 bases and J by 7 bases, and 17 bases separated the two germline ends. Germline V gene sequence: CDR1 MDHEN, CDR2 SYDVKM.

The chain combines TRBV29-1 with TRBJ2-3, with no clear D. Germline CDR1 and CDR2: SQVTM and ANQGSEA. V was clipped by 3 bases and J by 6 bases, with 10 bases between them. The CDR3 runs to 12 residues. CDR3 nucleotides: TGCAGCGTTGACCCCCTGAGGGATACGCAGTATTTT. Translation: CSVDPLRDTQYF.

The chain links TRBV7-2 to TRBJ2-2; D is uncertain. The CDR3 contains 13 residues. V dropped 11 bases and J dropped 2 bases, with 12 bases sitting between them. Germline V CDR1 and CDR2: SGHTA, FQGNSA. The CDR3 nucleotides read TGTGCCCGTACGGAAGAAAACACCGGGGAGCTGTTTTTT. Translating gives CARTEENTGELFF.

V is TRBV28 and J is TRBJ2-6; D possibly corresponds to TRBD1 (5 bases). The germline CDR1 and CDR2 sequences are MDHEN and SYDVKM. The CDR3 spans 14 residues. V lost 8 bases, J lost 2 bases, and 10 bases lay in between. CDR3 sequence reads: CASASGTGANVLTF. The CDR3 region has the DNA TGTGCCAGCGCCTCAGGGACTGGGGCCAACGTCCTGACTTTC.

The rearrangement uses TRBV19 and TRBJ2-5; 10 nucleotides line up with TRBD1. Trimming at V came to 10 bases and at J to 4 bases, leaving 9 bases not matched to a gene. Germline V gene data show CDR1 as LNHDA and CDR2 as SQIVND (reference sequence). This CDR3 is built from 14 residues. CDR3 protein: CATADRGLTETQYF. The CDR3 DNA is TGTGCCACCGCCGACAGGGGGCTGACAGAGACCCAGTACTTC.

The rearrangement joins TRBV28 to TRBJ1-2, with 8 bases lining up with TRBD1. Unmatched junction bases numbered 4, after V lost 6 bases and J lost 7 bases. The CDR3 consists of 12 residues. Germline V gives CDR1 MDHEN, CDR2 SYDVKM. This chain's CDR3 is CASRSDRVGYTF. In DNA form, the CDR3 reads TGTGCCAGCAGGTCGGACAGGGTTGGCTACACCTTC.

This clone appeared a single time. The CDR3 DNA is TGTGCCTGGAGCGCGACAGGGGCCAGGTATGGCTACACCTTC. Its translation: CAWSATGARYGYTF. J is TRBJ1-2 and V is TRBV30; TRBD1 agrees at 8 bases. The CDR3 runs to 14 residues. Germline trimming cut 3 bases from V and 5 bases from J; bases unmatched to any gene: 8. Germline loops: CDR1 GTSNPN, CDR2 SVGIG (reference sequence).

The rearrangement uses TRBV15 and TRBJ2-7; 11 bases map to TRBD2. The CDR3 extends over 15 amino acids. Germline CDR1 is LNHNV and CDR2 is YYDKDF (reference sequence). J was trimmed by 2 bases and V by 3 bases; bases with no gene match: 3. CDR3 nucleotide sequence: TGTGCCACCAGCAGGGAGACTAGCGGGACCTACGAGCAGTACTTC. It codes for CATSRETSGTYEQYF.

A few counts support this clone. The V gene is TRBV7-2, the J gene TRBJ1-2; a possible D gene is TRBD1 (5 bases). Germline CDR1 SGHTA, CDR2 FQGNSA. The CDR3 consists of 16 residues. V was pared by 4 bases and J by 0 bases, with 15 bases between. CDR3 sequence: CASSSWPRGANYGYTF. The DNA for the CDR3 is TGTGCCAGCAGCTCCTGGCCAAGGGGAGCTAACTATGGCTACACCTTC.

The chain links TRBV6-6 to TRBJ1-5, with D unclear. The CDR3 runs 16 residues. V lost 0 bases and J 4 bases, leaving 13 bases between the germline ends. Germline V gene sequence: CDR1 MNHNY, CDR2 SVGAGI (reference sequence). In nucleotides, the CDR3 is TGTGCCAGCAGTTACTCTTTGCTGAGGGATAATCAGCCCCAGCATTTT. This translates into CASSYSLLRDNQPQHF.

The V and J genes are TRBV11-2 and TRBJ1-1, with D maybe TRBD1 (5 bases). CDR1 SGHAT and CDR2 FQNNGV come from the germline V gene. V was cut by 5 bases and J by 8 bases, with 9 bases left in between. This CDR3 is 11 amino acids long. CDR3 nucleotide sequence: TGTGCCAGCAGCCGCGGGGGGGAAGCTTTCTTT. It is translated as CASSRGGEAFF.

V gene TRBV9 combines with J gene TRBJ2-1; D is tentatively TRBD1 or TRBD2 (6 bases each). CDR1 and CDR2 from the germline V gene are SGDLS and YYNGEE. Trimming shortened V by 4 bases and J by 0 bases, and 17 bases separated the two germline ends. CDR3 length equals 17 residues. The CDR3 region is CASSRYLGGDSYNEQFF. The CDR3 DNA sequence: TGTGCCAGCAGCCGATATTTGGGGGGCGACTCCTACAATGAGCAGTTCTTC.

This clone appeared a single time. The V call is TRBV19, the J call TRBJ2-7; 7 bases agree with TRBD1. The CDR3 runs 14 residues. Germline loops: CDR1 LNHDA, CDR2 SQIVND (reference sequence). The ends lost 3 bases at V and 2 bases at J; junction bases unmatched: 4. CDR3 loop: CASSIGQGAYEQYF. CDR3 nucleotides: TGTGCCAGTAGTATCGGCCAGGGGGCCTACGAGCAGTACTTC.

V usage is TRBV27 and J usage is TRBJ2-7; 8 nucleotides match TRBD2. With V trimmed by 0 bases and J by 1 base, 2 bases remained unmatched. Germline CDR1 is MNHEY and CDR2 is SMNVEV (reference sequence). The length of the CDR3 is 15 residues. CDR3 DNA: TGTGCCAGCAGTTTATCGGGACTAGTTTCCTACGAGCAGTACTTC. Its translation: CASSLSGLVSYEQYF.